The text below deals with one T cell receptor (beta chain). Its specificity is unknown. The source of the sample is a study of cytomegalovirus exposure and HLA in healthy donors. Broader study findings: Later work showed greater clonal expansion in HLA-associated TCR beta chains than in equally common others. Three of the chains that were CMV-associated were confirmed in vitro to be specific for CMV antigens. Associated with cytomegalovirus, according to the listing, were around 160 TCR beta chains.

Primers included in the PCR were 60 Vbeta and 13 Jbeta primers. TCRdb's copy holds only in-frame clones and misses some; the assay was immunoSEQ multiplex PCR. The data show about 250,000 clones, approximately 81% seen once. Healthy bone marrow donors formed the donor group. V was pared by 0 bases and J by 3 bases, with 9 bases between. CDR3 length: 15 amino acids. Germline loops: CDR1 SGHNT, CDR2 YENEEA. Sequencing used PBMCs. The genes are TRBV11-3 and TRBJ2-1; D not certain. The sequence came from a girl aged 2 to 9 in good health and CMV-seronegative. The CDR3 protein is CASSLDSGFYNEQFF. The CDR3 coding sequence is TGTGCCAGCAGCTTAGACTCCGGGTTCTACAATGAGCAGTTCTTC.